This T cell receptor beta chain derives from a study of T cell responses to AZD1222 COVID-19 vaccine. The CDR3 runs 11 residues. The V end was cut by 5 bases, the J end by 8 bases, with 8 bases between. The protocol was immunoSEQ multiplex PCR, while the TCRdb copy is restricted to in-frame clones and leaves out a portion. The sample consists of around 140,000 clones, roughly 85% of them appearing once. This receptor was obtained from an adult who received the MenACWY meningococcal vaccine as a control. The sample in question was peripheral blood, obtained 28 days after the second dose of the MenACWY control vaccine. The rearrangement uses TRBV12-3 or TRBV12-4 and TRBJ2-3, with unresolved D. The CDR3 coding sequence is TGTGCCAGCAGTGGGTTGGGTACGCAGTATTTT. Amino acid sequence: CASSGLGTQYF.